What follows are 10 T cell receptor beta chains derived from one specimen sequenced in a study of cytomegalovirus exposure and HLA in healthy donors. PCR used 60 Vbeta primers and 13 Jbeta primers. Measured with immunoSEQ multiplex PCR; TCRdb has only the in-frame clones, and not every one. The sample shows approximately 160,000 clones, around 82% of them seen only once. The sequenced sample consisted of PBMCs. The source of these receptors is a woman in her forties or fifties in good health and CMV-seropositive.

This clone was recorded once. The chain is built from TRBV30 and TRBJ2-7; no definite D call. V was pared by 4 bases and J by 2 bases, with 9 bases between. The CDR3 is 12 amino acids. Per germline, CDR1 GTSNPN and CDR2 SVGIG (reference sequence). CDR3 in DNA: TGTGCCTGGAATGAGCCTACCTACGAGCAGTACTTC. Translation: CAWNEPTYEQYF.

The J gene is TRBJ1-1, the V gene TRBV10-2; no firm D call. This CDR3 comprises 15 residues. The V end lost 6 bases, the J end lost 4 bases, and 18 bases lay between the germline ends. The germline CDR1 and CDR2 sequences are WSHSY and SAAADI. CDR3 residues: CASSSYLDRGTEAFF. CDR3 DNA sequence: TGCGCCAGCAGCTCTTATCTTGACCGGGGCACTGAAGCTTTCTTT.

The V gene is TRBV6-5, the J gene TRBJ2-2; 10 nucleotides match TRBD1. CDR3 length: 15 amino acids. The V gene's germline CDR1 is MNHEY and CDR2 SVGAGI. The junction had 6 bases not matched to a gene; V was cut back by 6 bases and J by 5 bases. The CDR3 loop is CASSLDRGRTGELFF. CDR3 bases: TGTGCCAGCAGCCTCGACAGGGGGCGGACCGGGGAGCTGTTTTTT.

The V and J genes are TRBV10-3 and TRBJ2-2; TRBD2 matches at 7 bases. Germline V gives CDR1 ENHRY, CDR2 SYGVKD. This CDR3 is built from 14 residues. The V and J ends lost 7 bases and 7 bases, in that order; junction bases with no gene match: 9. The CDR3 is CAIKLGGRNGELFF. The CDR3 DNA reads TGTGCCATCAAGCTGGGAGGGAGGAACGGGGAGCTGTTTTTT.

The chain links TRBV27 to TRBJ1-2; 7 positions match TRBD1. The V gene's germline CDR1 is MNHEY and CDR2 SMNVEV (reference sequence). This CDR3 region has 13 residues. Germline trimming cut 6 bases from V and 4 bases from J; bases unmatched to any gene: 5. The CDR3 DNA sequence: TGTGCCAGCAGACCAGGGGGATTCTATGGCTACACCTTC. Translating it yields CASRPGGFYGYTF.

This chain joins TRBV27 and TRBJ2-7; 7 bases line up with TRBD1. There are 12 residues in the CDR3. Germline V gene lookup returns CDR1 MNHEY and CDR2 SMNVEV (reference sequence). Trimming cost V 5 bases and J 5 bases; bases outside gene matches: 3. The CDR3 DNA reads TGTGCCAGCAGTATGGGACAGAACGAGCAGTACTTC. This translates into CASSMGQNEQYF.

The V and J genes are TRBV4-1 and TRBJ2-1, with D perhaps matching TRBD1 (7 bases). The CDR3 length is 15 residues. V was trimmed by 3 bases and J by 3 bases, leaving 12 bases between them. In germline, CDR1 is MGHRA, CDR2 YSYEKL. This CDR3 reads CASSHDRDFYNEQFF. Here the CDR3 DNA reads TGCGCCAGCAGCCACGACAGGGACTTCTACAATGAGCAGTTCTTC.

J is TRBJ1-5 and V is TRBV12-5; unclear D gene. Trimming took 7 bases from V and 3 from J, leaving 16 bases between them. The CDR3 extends over 15 amino acids. The germline V gene encodes CDR1 LGHNT and CDR2 FRNRAP. The CDR3 bases are TGTGCTAGTGACACTAGGCCGGGCCCCAATCAGCCCCAGCATTTT. It is translated as CASDTRPGPNQPQHF.

V is TRBV30 and J is TRBJ1-1; no firm D call. Germline CDR1 reads GTSNPN; CDR2 reads SVGIG (reference sequence). The CDR3 runs 12 residues. Trimming left V 2 bases short and J 11 bases short, with 15 bases between. The CDR3 coding sequence is TGTGCCTGGAGTACGCGGCGCAGAGGTGCTTTCTTT. This gives the protein CAWSTRRRGAFF.

This clone was observed a handful of times. The chain uses TRBV6-6 and TRBJ1-2; no definite D call. V was clipped by 4 bases and J by 0 bases, with 6 bases between them. This CDR3 comprises 13 residues. Germline V lookup: CDR1 MNHNY, CDR2 SVGAGI (reference sequence). The CDR3 sequence is CASSSVSNYGYTF. DNA of the CDR3: TGTGCCAGCAGTTCAGTCTCTAACTATGGCTACACCTTC.